The next 17 T cell receptor beta chains were all read from a single sample in a study of cytomegalovirus exposure and HLA in healthy donors. The primer mix had 60 Vbeta and 13 Jbeta primers. Profiling relied on immunoSEQ multiplex PCR, and the TCRdb table lists in-frame clones only, not all of them. The profile shows over 150,000 clones, about 90% of them singletons. Sequences were obtained from PBMCs. The receptors were gathered from a girl under three years old in good health and CMV-seronegative.

The chain recombines TRBV9 with TRBJ2-2; TRBD1 aligns across 8 bases. With 4 bases clipped from V and 5 bases from J, the junction kept 7 bases outside the gene matches. Germline assignment: CDR1 SGDLS and CDR2 YYNGEE. The CDR3 covers 15 residues. DNA for the CDR3: TGTGCCAGCAGCCCGTGGACAGGGAAAACCGGGGAGCTGTTTTTT. It specifies CASSPWTGKTGELFF.

The CDR3 sequence is CASSPTGRDEKLFF. CDR3 nucleotides: TGTGCCAGCTCACCTACAGGGAGGGATGAAAAACTGTTTTTT. This chain connects TRBV18 to TRBJ1-4; TRBD1 is a possible D gene (6 bases). V lost 3 bases, J lost 6 bases, and 11 bases lay in between. The germline V gene encodes CDR1 KGHSH and CDR2 LQKENI. This CDR3 comprises 14 residues. The full variable domain, completed using reference TRBV18 and TRBJ1-4, is NAGVMQNPRHLVRRRGQEARLRCSPMKGHSHVYWYRQLPEEGLKFMVYLQKENIIDESGMPKERFSAEFPKEGPSILRIQQVVRGDSAAYFCASSPTGRDEKLFFGSGTQLSVL.

This clone has more than one count but fewer than ten. This chain connects TRBV30 to TRBJ1-5, with D maybe TRBD1 (6 bases). This CDR3 contains 12 residues. The ends were cut back, 7 bases at V and 6 bases at J, with 13 bases in the middle. CDR1 is GTSNPN, CDR2 SVGIG, per germline (reference sequence). CDR3 residues: CAFGGFGQPQHF. CDR3 in DNA: TGTGCCTTTGGGGGCTTTGGTCAGCCCCAGCATTTT.

This sequence joins TRBV7-2 and TRBJ1-1; 7 positions match TRBD1. After removal of 9 bases from V and 4 bases from J, the junction contained 17 bases not matched to a gene. CDR3 length: 16 amino acids. CDR1 and CDR2 (germline): SGHTA, FQGNSA. CDR3 DNA sequence: TGTGCCAGTCAGCTTAGGGGGCAGGGGACGGCCACTGAAGCTTTCTTT. As protein: CASQLRGQGTATEAFF.

Of note for this clone: At one end the junction does not follow the germline gene, possibly because of a read error. V is TRBV7-9 and J is TRBJ2-7, with 7 nucleotides matching TRBD2. The CDR3 sequence is 14 residues long. The germline V gene encodes CDR1 SEHNR and CDR2 FQNEAQ (reference sequence). The CDR3 is CSSSLTSSSYEQYF. In DNA form, the CDR3 reads TGTTCCAGCAGCTTGACTAGCTCTTCCTACGAGCAGTACTTC.

The chain links TRBV14 to TRBJ2-3; TRBD2 matches at 9 bases. The CDR3 covers 16 residues. Trimming cost V 1 base and J 1 base; bases outside gene matches: 3. Looked up from germline, CDR1 is SGHDN and CDR2 is FVKESK. In DNA form, the CDR3 reads TGTGCCAGCAGCCAAGTTTGGACTAGCGGCACAGATACGCAGTATTTT. It codes for CASSQVWTSGTDTQYF.

The gene calls are TRBV7-9 and TRBJ2-7; TRBD1 matches 8 bases. CDR3 length: 14 amino acids. V lost 5 bases to trimming and J lost 5 bases; unmatched junction nucleotides: 8. CDR1 SEHNR and CDR2 FQNEAQ come from the germline V gene (reference sequence). The CDR3 bases are TGTGCCAGCAGCCTGGACAGGGAGCACCACGAGCAGTACTTC. Amino acids: CASSLDREHHEQYF.

V usage is TRBV11-2 and J usage is TRBJ2-1; D uncertain. CDR3 length equals 13 residues. Trimming cost V 4 bases and J 5 bases, with 9 bases left between them. CDR1 is SGHAT, CDR2 FQNNGV, per germline. In DNA form, the CDR3 reads TGTGCCAGCAGCTCCCCCTACCACAATGAGCAGTTCTTC. The encoded protein is CASSSPYHNEQFF.

The rearrangement uses TRBV6-5 and TRBJ1-2; possible D gene TRBD1, 6 bases. CDR1 MNHEY and CDR2 SVGAGI come from the germline V gene. The CDR3 length is 13 residues. The germline V and J ends were trimmed by 4 bases and 6 bases, with 12 bases remaining between them. CDR3 bases: TGTGCCAGCAGTTGGGCAACAGGGAATGGCTACACCTTC. It codes for CASSWATGNGYTF.

This clone was seen a single time. J is TRBJ2-3 and V is TRBV10-3; a possible D gene is TRBD1 (6 bases). Germline V CDR1 and CDR2: ENHRY, SYGVKD. V gave up 3 bases and J gave up 2 bases, with 9 bases separating them. The CDR3 sequence is 14 residues long. CDR3 DNA sequence: TGTGCCATCAGTGAAGGGGGACCCACAGATACGCAGTATTTT. Translating gives CAISEGGPTDTQYF.

J is TRBJ2-7 and V is TRBV2; 7 nucleotides line up with TRBD1. Germline V gene data show CDR1 as SNHLY and CDR2 as FYNNEI. This CDR3 is built from 14 residues. V lost 6 bases to trimming and J lost 2 bases; unmatched junction nucleotides: 7. Here the CDR3 reads CASSPGTAPYEQYF. CDR3 bases: TGTGCCAGCAGCCCCGGGACAGCACCCTACGAGCAGTACTTC.

The chain is built from TRBV6-4 and TRBJ2-1, with D unresolved. The germline gives CDR1 MRHNA, CDR2 SNTAGT. V shed 4 bases and J shed 6 bases, with 16 bases lying between them. The CDR3 extends over 15 amino acids. The CDR3 nucleotides read TGTGCCAGCAGTGCCGAGCCATTTCCCCCCAATGAGCAGTTCTTC. As protein: CASSAEPFPPNEQFF.

This clone was detected only once. The chain links TRBV9 to TRBJ2-2, with TRBD2 identical over 10 bases. Losses at the gene ends were 4 bases for V and 8 bases for J; bases not matched to a gene: 8. The CDR3 runs 15 residues. Germline lookup yields CDR1 SGDLS and CDR2 YYNGEE. The CDR3: CASSPSGSATGELFF. The CDR3 bases are TGTGCCAGCAGCCCTAGCGGGAGTGCAACAGGGGAGCTGTTTTTT.

This clone was seen a handful of times. V gene TRBV7-3 combines with J gene TRBJ2-5, with a weak D call TRBD2 (6 bases). V was trimmed by 1 base and J by 4 bases, leaving 13 bases between them. Germline V gives CDR1 SGHTA, CDR2 FQGTGA. This CDR3 is built from 15 residues. The chain's CDR3 is CASSLNSGGVETQYF. In nucleotides, the CDR3 is TGTGCCAGCAGCTTAAATAGCGGTGGGGTAGAGACCCAGTACTTC.

This chain uses TRBV5-1 with TRBJ1-1, with 8 bases aligning to TRBD1. V lost 2 bases, J lost 5 bases, and 8 bases stayed unmatched. CDR1 is SGHRS, CDR2 YFSETQ, per germline. The CDR3 runs to 15 residues. The CDR3 region has the DNA TGCGCCAGCAGCTTAGGACAGGGAAGTGGGACTGAAGCTTTCTTT. Its protein is CASSLGQGSGTEAFF.

This chain uses TRBV25-1 with TRBJ2-5; TRBD1 is a possible D gene (6 bases). V was clipped by 9 bases and J by 2 bases, with 10 bases between them. The CDR3 consists of 12 residues. Germline V gives CDR1 MGHDK, CDR2 SYGVNS. The CDR3, as DNA: TGTGCCAGTACCGGGACACAAGAGACCCAGTACTTC. Its translation: CASTGTQETQYF.

V gene TRBV7-3 combines with J gene TRBJ2-2; 10 bases align to TRBD2. The CDR3 has 16 residues. The V and J ends lost 3 bases and 0 bases, in that order; junction bases with no gene match: 1. The germline gives CDR1 SGHTA, CDR2 FQGTGA. CDR3 sequence (DNA): TGTGCCAGCAGCTTCGGACTAGCGGCGAACACCGGGGAGCTGTTTTTT. This codes for CASSFGLAANTGELFF.